The clone carrying this TCR beta chain was detected a few times. The PCR used 60 Vbeta and 13 Jbeta primers. Here immunoSEQ multiplex PCR was the method, and the copy in TCRdb shows in-frame clones only, minus some. Among 150,000 or so clones listed, 75% to 80% were seen once. This sample is drawn from a study of cytomegalovirus exposure and HLA in healthy donors. All the people who gave samples were healthy bone marrow donors. The sequence was collected from a man aged 35 to 55 in good health and CMV-seropositive. The sample consisted of PBMCs.

The CDR3 bases are TGTGCCTGGGCGGGACAGGGAGGGACCCAGTACTTC. It encodes CAWAGQGGTQYF. The J gene is TRBJ2-5, the V gene TRBV30; 9 nucleotides match TRBD1. The CDR3 extends over 12 amino acids. Germline CDR1 and CDR2: GTSNPN and SVGIG (reference sequence). The V gene end was trimmed by 5 bases and the J gene end by 7 bases; junction bases not matched to a gene: 5.